Shown below are 28 T cell receptor beta chains from a single sample sequenced in a study of cytomegalovirus exposure and HLA in healthy donors. Use of 60 Vbeta and 13 Jbeta primers characterized the PCR. The method was immunoSEQ multiplex PCR; TCRdb's version includes in-frame clones alone and lacks a portion of them. The sample records about 140,000 clones, roughly two thirds being singletons. Sequencing input: PBMCs. Every receptor here comes from a woman aged 40 to 55 in good health and CMV-seronegative.

The V gene is TRBV18, the J gene TRBJ1-5, with TRBD1 identical over 9 bases. Germline V CDR1 and CDR2: KGHSH, LQKENI. Losses at the gene ends were 4 bases for V and 4 bases for J; bases not matched to a gene: 11. The CDR3 has 17 residues. For the CDR3, the DNA is TGTGCCAGCTCACTCAAATTGGCCGGGACAGGGAATCAGCCCCAGCATTTT. Amino acids: CASSLKLAGTGNQPQHF.

V is TRBV7-2 and J is TRBJ2-3; no clear D. The CDR3 totals 13 residues. V lost 2 bases to trimming and J lost 4 bases, with 7 bases between them. CDR1 SGHTA and CDR2 FQGNSA come from the germline V gene. CDR3 sequence: CASSLLTPDTQYF. CDR3 bases: TGTGCCAGCAGCTTACTCACTCCAGATACGCAGTATTTT.

There are a few counts of this clone. J is TRBJ2-7 and V is TRBV19, with TRBD2 identical over 9 bases. The CDR3 covers 16 residues. V dropped 9 bases and J dropped 0; count of bases not matched to a gene: 12. The germline V gene has CDR1 LNHDA and CDR2 SQIVND (reference sequence). The CDR3 loop reads CASQISAGGSSYEQYF. CDR3 DNA: TGTGCCAGCCAGATTTCAGCGGGGGGAAGCTCCTACGAGCAGTACTTC.

V usage is TRBV5-1 and J usage is TRBJ1-2, with 11 bases that match TRBD1. Germline CDR1 and CDR2: SGHRS and YFSETQ. Losses at the gene ends were 4 bases for V and 5 bases for J; bases not matched to a gene: 1. The CDR3 covers 13 residues. CDR3 in amino acids: CASSGDRGYGYTF. CDR3 in DNA: TGCGCCAGCAGCGGGGACAGGGGGTATGGCTACACCTTC.

The table lists this clone with a count of one. J is TRBJ2-5 and V is TRBV27; the match to TRBD2 covers 8 bases. The J segment lost 2 bases and the V segment lost 10 bases, leaving 12 bases of the junction unmatched. Germline CDR1 is MNHEY and CDR2 is SMNVEV (reference sequence). CDR3 length equals 15 residues. The CDR3, as DNA: TGTGCCAACCGTCTTGGGCGGGGGGCACAAGAGACCCAGTACTTC. Amino acids: CANRLGRGAQETQYF.

This chain links TRBV28 with TRBJ1-1; D might be TRBD1 (5 bases). Germline CDR1 reads MDHEN; CDR2 reads SYDVKM. The CDR3 length is 14 residues. The V end was cut by 1 base, the J end by 7 bases, with 13 bases between. The CDR3 DNA is TGTGCCAGCAGTTTATATCCCGGGACTGGTGAAGCTTTCTTT. Protein sequence: CASSLYPGTGEAFF.

J is TRBJ2-3 and V is TRBV5-4, with 9 bases aligning to TRBD2. The length of the CDR3 is 14 residues. From germline, CDR1 is SGHNT and CDR2 YYREEE (reference sequence). Trimming cost V 3 bases and J 6 bases; bases outside gene matches: 5. This CDR3 reads CASSSELAGDTQYF. As DNA, the CDR3 is TGTGCCAGCAGCTCGGAGCTAGCGGGGGATACGCAGTATTTT.

The chain uses TRBV18 and TRBJ2-5; 9 bases match TRBD1. The better agreement between TRBJ2-7 and the DNA end casts doubt on the J call. Per the germline V gene, CDR1 is KGHSH and CDR2 is LQKENI. The CDR3 has 13 amino acids. In DNA form, the CDR3 reads TGTGCCAGCTCGACAGGGGGAGGATACGAGCAGTACTTC. Translated, it gives CASSTGGGYEQYF.

The CDR3 nucleotides read TGTGCCAGCCAGACTAGCGGGGACTCCTACAATGAGCAGTTCTTC. Protein: CASQTSGDSYNEQFF. The V and J genes are TRBV5-4 and TRBJ2-1, with 11 bases lining up with TRBD2. Per germline, CDR1 SGHNT and CDR2 YYREEE (reference sequence). This CDR3 has 15 residues. V shed 7 bases and J 0 bases; nucleotides not matched to a gene: 3.

This clone has a single count. The rearrangement uses TRBV7-3 and TRBJ2-1, with 7 bases that match TRBD2. In germline, CDR1 is SGHTA, CDR2 FQGTGA. Germline trimming cut 5 bases from V and 5 bases from J; bases unmatched to any gene: 9. There are 15 residues in the CDR3. The CDR3 protein is CASSHWERGHNEQFF. The CDR3 coding sequence is TGTGCCAGCAGCCATTGGGAGCGGGGCCACAATGAGCAGTTCTTC.

V is TRBV12-5 and J is TRBJ2-2, with D tentatively TRBD1 (5 bases). Germline CDR1 LGHNT, CDR2 FRNRAP. This CDR3 has 15 amino acids. V was shortened by 5 bases and J by 7 bases, with 17 bases between the two germline ends. DNA for the CDR3: TGTGCTAGTGGTCCACCCGACAGCTATGTCGGGGAGCTGTTTTTT. It yields the protein CASGPPDSYVGELFF. Combining the CDR3 with reference TRBV12-5 and TRBJ2-2 gives the whole variable domain DARVTQTPRHKVTEMGQEVTMRCQPILGHNTVFWYRQTMMQGLELLAYFRNRAPLDDSGMPKDRFSAEMPDATLATLKIQPSEPRDSAVYFCASGPPDSYVGELFFGEGSRLTVL.

The V call is TRBV7-9, the J call TRBJ2-3, with TRBD1 identical over 9 bases. The CDR3 consists of 15 residues. Germline assignment: CDR1 SEHNR and CDR2 FQNEAQ (reference sequence). V lost 5 bases, J lost 3 bases, and 6 bases stayed unmatched. The CDR3 DNA reads as TGTGCCAGCAGCCGCGGGACAGGGTTTACAGATACGCAGTATTTT. Amino acid sequence: CASSRGTGFTDTQYF. The full variable domain, in which reference TRBV7-9 and TRBJ2-3 provide the parts outside the CDR3, is DTGVSQNPRHKITKRGQNVTFRCDPISEHNRLYWYRQTLGQGPEFLTYFQNEAQLEKSRLLSDRFSAERPKGSFSTLEIQRTEQGDSAMYLCASSRGTGFTDTQYFGPGTRLTVL.

The count of this clone is one. The chain combines TRBV7-9 with TRBJ2-7; 7 bases match TRBD2. The CDR3 runs 16 residues. V trimming: 1 base; J trimming: 7 bases; junction bases outside the gene matches: 13. The germline V gene has CDR1 SEHNR and CDR2 FQNEAQ (reference sequence). CDR3 nucleotides: TGTGCCAGCAGCTTAGGGGGAGCCGGGACTATCCGAGAGCAGTACGTC. Protein: CASSLGGAGTIREQYV.

The genes are TRBV6-6 and TRBJ1-5; D is uncertain. Between the trimmed V and J ends, which lost 2 bases and 3 bases, there was a span of 8 bases. The CDR3 runs 14 residues. Germline CDR1 is MNHNY and CDR2 is SVGAGI (reference sequence). The CDR3 DNA follows: TGTGCCAGCAGTTACCTACGGGACAATCAGCCCCAGCATTTT. Protein product: CASSYLRDNQPQHF.

The chain combines TRBV5-4 with TRBJ2-3, with TRBD2 as a possible D gene (6 bases). The length of the CDR3 is 15 residues. Trimming stripped 2 bases from V and 0 bases from J, with 10 bases between. Germline CDR1 SGHNT, CDR2 YYREEE (reference sequence). CDR3 loop: CASSFRRESTDTQYF. CDR3 DNA sequence: TGTGCCAGCAGCTTCCGACGGGAGAGCACAGATACGCAGTATTTT.

This clone was recorded only once. This chain joins TRBV7-2 and TRBJ1-4; D call uncertain. The V end lost 1 base, the J end lost 0 bases, and 15 bases lay between the germline ends. This CDR3 comprises 18 residues. CDR1 is SGHTA and CDR2 is FQGNSA in the germline V gene. The CDR3 spells CASSLDYPGLSTNEKLFF. The CDR3 nucleotides are TGTGCCAGCAGCTTAGACTACCCTGGCCTTTCAACTAATGAAAAACTGTTTTTT.

This chain joins TRBV18 and TRBJ1-1; D unclear. Trimming removed 0 bases from V and 4 bases from J, with 9 bases in between. The CDR3 has 14 residues. Germline V gene data show CDR1 as KGHSH and CDR2 as LQKENI. The CDR3 region is CASSPPMRGTEAFF. The DNA for the CDR3 is TGTGCCAGCTCACCACCGATGCGGGGCACTGAAGCTTTCTTT.

The chain carries TRBV7-2 and TRBJ2-1, with a possible D match to TRBD1 (5 bases). The CDR3 covers 16 residues. Trimming pared 2 bases from V and 7 bases from J, leaving 18 bases between. From germline, CDR1 is SGHTA and CDR2 FQGNSA. CDR3 in DNA: TGTGCCAGCAGCTTAAGGGGCCCCCTAACGAGTAATGAGCAGTTCTTC. It codes for CASSLRGPLTSNEQFF. Drawing the rest from reference TRBV7-2 and TRBJ2-1, the complete variable domain is GAGVSQSPSNKVTEKGKDVELRCDPISGHTALYWYRQSLGQGLEFLIYFQGNSAPDKSGLPSDRFSAERTGGSVSTLTIQRTQQEDSAVYLCASSLRGPLTSNEQFFGPGTRLTVL.

This clone was counted only a few times. DNA of the CDR3: TGCGCCAGCAGCCAAGATCCCGGGACAAGCGAGCATTTT. The encoded protein is CASSQDPGTSEHF. The chain combines TRBV4-1 with TRBJ1-5; TRBD1 might be the D (6 bases). Germline CDR1 is MGHRA and CDR2 is YSYEKL. There are 13 residues in the CDR3. Between the trimmed V and J ends, which lost 0 bases and 14 bases, there was a span of 14 bases.

This clone was counted a few times. V gene TRBV6-5 combines with J gene TRBJ1-2, with D possibly TRBD1 on 6 matching bases. The CDR3 sequence is 15 residues long. Per the germline V gene, CDR1 is MNHEY and CDR2 is SVGAGI. Trimming stripped 0 bases from V and 4 bases from J, with 12 bases between. The CDR3 nucleotides are TGTGCCAGCAGTTACTCGTCAGGGGATCGCTATGGCTACACCTTC. This translates into CASSYSSGDRYGYTF.

The CDR3: CASSLQGHGEKLFF. The CDR3 region has the DNA TGTGCCAGCAGCCTACAGGGGCATGGTGAAAAACTGTTTTTT. The V call is TRBV14, the J call TRBJ1-4; 7 bases agree with TRBD1. CDR3 length equals 14 residues. CDR1 SGHDN and CDR2 FVKESK come from the germline V gene. V lost 4 bases, J lost 7 bases, and 6 bases stayed unmatched.

The V call is TRBV5-1, the J call TRBJ2-7, with TRBD2 as a possible D gene (5 bases). This CDR3 has 15 residues. Germline assignment: CDR1 SGHRS and CDR2 YFSETQ. With 4 bases removed from V and 0 bases from J, the gap between germline ends came to 14 bases. The CDR3 spells CASSPGGISSYEQYF. CDR3 DNA: TGCGCCAGCAGCCCTGGAGGAATAAGCTCCTACGAGCAGTACTTC.

This rearrangement joins TRBV5-4 to TRBJ2-1; TRBD2 matches at 10 bases. Germline trimming cut 4 bases from V and 7 bases from J; bases unmatched to any gene: 8. The V gene's germline CDR1 is SGHNT and CDR2 YYREEE (reference sequence). The CDR3 extends over 15 amino acids. CDR3 sequence reads: CASSPGLATGNEQFF. The CDR3 DNA sequence: TGTGCCAGCAGCCCGGGACTAGCGACTGGAAATGAGCAGTTCTTC.

The V and J genes are TRBV6-6 and TRBJ1-1; 9 nucleotides line up with TRBD1. The CDR3 has 15 amino acids. Germline V CDR1 and CDR2: MNHNY, SVGAGI (reference sequence). V lost 4 bases, J lost 4 bases, and 7 bases stayed unmatched. This chain's CDR3 is CASSSRETGGTEAFF. The CDR3 coding sequence is TGTGCCAGCAGTTCCAGGGAGACAGGGGGCACTGAAGCTTTCTTT.

The CDR3 DNA reads as TGTGCCAGCAGGTCATACAGGGGGCTGGTCACAGATACGCAGTATTTT. Protein product: CASRSYRGLVTDTQYF. The rearrangement uses TRBV7-2 and TRBJ2-3; 9 nucleotides agree with TRBD1. Germline CDR1 is SGHTA and CDR2 is FQGNSA. V dropped 6 bases and J dropped 2; count of bases not matched to a gene: 9. The CDR3 length is 16 residues.

The V and J genes are TRBV5-1 and TRBJ2-5; 9 bases match TRBD1. Germline V gene lookup returns CDR1 SGHRS and CDR2 YFSETQ. The CDR3 loop spans 18 amino acids. J gave up 7 bases and V 1 base, and 17 bases lay outside the gene matches. The DNA for the CDR3 is TGCGCCAGCAGCTTGCAACCCAGGACAGGGGTTTTTGGGACGACCCAGTACTTC. As protein: CASSLQPRTGVFGTTQYF.

V is TRBV6-6 and J is TRBJ1-6; maybe TRBD1 (6 bases). Germline values: CDR1 MNHNY, CDR2 SVGAGI (reference sequence). The CDR3 runs 15 residues. Trimming pared 6 bases from V and 6 bases from J, leaving 15 bases between. The CDR3 DNA reads TGTGCCAGCAGGATCGGACAGAACGGTAATTCACCCCTCCACTTT. It yields the protein CASRIGQNGNSPLHF.

The chain carries TRBV5-6 and TRBJ2-7, with 7 bases identical to TRBD1. There are 14 residues in the CDR3. Germline CDR1 and CDR2: SGHDT and YYEEEE. V was pared by 4 bases and J by 0 bases, with 4 bases of the junction left unmatched. CDR3 sequence reads: CASSPGQSSYEQYV. The CDR3 DNA is TGTGCCAGCAGCCCGGGACAGAGCTCCTACGAGCAGTACGTC.